A selection of T cell receptor beta chains follows, all from one sample in a study of blood T cell repertoires in COVID-19. The repertoire was sequenced with immunoSEQ multiplex PCR; TCRdb's copy has only in-frame clones and lacks some. This table holds about 100,000 clones, roughly 80% found once. The sequenced sample consisted of peripheral blood. These receptors came from an older woman with acute or convalescent COVID-19. CDR3s include the opening cysteine and the closing phenylalanine or tryptophan. The D gene is left open where the match is weak. The listing skips clone size in some rows; elsewhere it reads once, few, many or a size class.

V gene	clone size	J gene	D gene	CDR3 DNA	CDR3 protein
TRBV12-5	NA	TRBJ1-1	NA	TGTGCTAGTGGTTTGGTAGGCGGGGTGTCGGGCACTGAAGCTTTCTTT	CASGLVGGVSGTEAFF
TRBV12-5	NA	TRBJ1-2	NA	TGTGCTAGTGGTCCGCTACCTCTGGTCGTTGGCTACACCTTC	CASGPLPLVVGYTF
TRBV10-2	few	TRBJ1-1	NA	TGCGCCAGCGGACGGGGTGATCAATCTGAAGCTTTCTTT	CASGRGDQSEAFF
TRBV12-3/TRBV12-4	once	TRBJ2-2	NA	TGTGCCAGCAGTTTCGGGAACACCGGGGAGCTGTTTTTT	CASSFGNTGELFF
TRBV5-1	NA	TRBJ2-3	NA	TGCGCCAGCAGAAAAACGCGGGGGCCGGGCACAGATACGCAGTATTTT	CASRKTRGPGTDTQYF
TRBV5-1	NA	TRBJ1-1	TRBD1	TGCGCCAGCAGCTGGGAGGGACAGGTCAACGCTGAAGCTTTCTTT	CASSWEGQVNAEAFF
TRBV7-9	NA	TRBJ1-2	TRBD1	TGTGCCAGCAGCTCATGGGACAGATTAAACTATGGCTACACCTTC	CASSSWDRLNYGYTF
TRBV29-1	NA	TRBJ2-1	NA	TGCAGCGTTGAAGGCGGGGTCAATGAGCAGTTCTTC	CSVEGGVNEQFF
TRBV9	few	TRBJ2-2	NA	TGTGCCAGCAGCGTAGGGACAGCAAACACCGGGGAGCTGTTTTTT	CASSVGTANTGELFF
TRBV2	NA	TRBJ1-5	NA	TGTGCCAGCAGTACAGAGAATCAGCCCCAGCATTTT	CASSTENQPQHF
TRBV6-1	medium-sized	TRBJ1-6	TRBD1	TGTGCCAGCAGTGAAGCTACAGGGGGTCATCTCCCCCTCCACTTT	CASSEATGGHLPLHF
TRBV15	once	TRBJ2-3	TRBD1	TGTGCCACCAGCACCAACAGGGGGTCCACAGATACGCAGTATTTT	CATSTNRGSTDTQYF
TRBV19	NA	TRBJ1-4	NA	TGTGCCAGTAGTATAATCGGCCCCCTCGGGTTTGCTGAAAAACTGTTTTTT	CASSIIGPLGFAEKLFF
TRBV2	NA	TRBJ1-5	TRBD1	TGTGCCAGCAGTGGCGGACAGGGGACTCAGCCCCAGCATTTT	CASSGGQGTQPQHF
TRBV19	NA	TRBJ2-3	NA	TGTGCCAGTAGCTCCCGAGATACGCAGTATTTT	CASSSRDTQYF
TRBV6-5	NA	TRBJ2-2	NA	TGTGCCGTGGCCAGGGAGAACACCGGGGAGCTGTTTTTT	CAVARENTGELFF
TRBV28	NA	TRBJ2-3	NA	TGTGCCAGCAGTTTCCTCTCTGGATCCGGAGCGGAGTATTTT	CASSFLSGSGAEYF
TRBV6-1	few	TRBJ1-2	NA	TGTGCCAGCAGTGAAGCGCCGGGGGGGGGCTATGGCTACACCTTC	CASSEAPGGGYGYTF
TRBV9	NA	TRBJ1-1	TRBD1	TGTGCCAGCAGCATATCGGGACAGTTCTCTGAAGCTTTCTTT	CASSISGQFSEAFF
TRBV19	NA	TRBJ1-5	TRBD1	TGTGCCAGTATCGGACAGGGGAGTCAGCCCCAGCATTTT	CASIGQGSQPQHF
TRBV3-1/TRBV3-2	NA	TRBJ1-5	NA	TGTGCCAGCAGCCAAGGAGGGGGTGGGGTCAGAACCTATCAGCCCCAGCATTTT	CASSQGGGGVRTYQPQHF
TRBV18	NA	TRBJ2-7	TRBD1	TGTGCCAGCTCACCACCCCCGGGACAGGGGGCGCGGGAGCAGTACTTC	CASSPPPGQGAREQYF
TRBV3-1/TRBV3-2	NA	TRBJ2-2	TRBD1	TGTGCCAGCAGCCAAGGGGGACAGGGGCGGTATCTGAACACCGGGGAGCTGTTTTTT	CASSQGGQGRYLNTGELFF
TRBV6-5	NA	TRBJ1-5	NA	TGTGCCAGCAGCCCGAGCGGTAGCAATCAGCCCCAGCATTTT	CASSPSGSNQPQHF
TRBV10-3	NA	TRBJ1-5	NA	TGTGCCACCTCGGCGGGGCCTAGCAATCAGCCCCAGCATTTT	CATSAGPSNQPQHF
TRBV4-2	NA	TRBJ1-2	NA	TGTGCCAGCAGCCAAGATAAGGAGCATCATGGCTACACCTTC	CASSQDKEHHGYTF
TRBV4-3	NA	TRBJ2-3	TRBD2	TGCGCCAGCAGCCAAAATTTAGGGAGCGGGGGCCAGAATTTT	CASSQNLGSGGQNF
TRBV3-1/TRBV3-2	NA	TRBJ1-5	NA	TGTGCCAGCAGCCAAGATTACGGGGGGCGGACTATCCAGCATTTT	CASSQDYGGRTIQHF
TRBV7-2	few	TRBJ2-1	TRBD2	TGTGCCAGCAGCCTGGGACTAGCGGGGAACAATGAGCAGTTCTTC	CASSLGLAGNNEQFF
TRBV7-9	few	TRBJ1-1	TRBD1	TGTGCCAGCAGCCCAACAGGGGTCACTGAAGCTTTCTTT	CASSPTGVTEAFF
TRBV7-3	many	TRBJ1-1	NA	TGTGCCAGCAGCTTAACGGGGGGGACTGAAGCTTTCTTT	CASSLTGGTEAFF
TRBV12-3/TRBV12-4	few	TRBJ1-1	NA	TGTGCCAGCAGTAATATGGCGGGAACTGAAGCTTTCTTT	CASSNMAGTEAFF
TRBV7-2	NA	TRBJ1-3	NA	TGTGCCAGCAGCTTAGGCACAGGGTCTGGAAACACCATATATTTT	CASSLGTGSGNTIYF
TRBV7-3	NA	TRBJ2-5	NA	TGTGCCAGCAGCGGAGACCCCTCAGAGACCCAGTACTTC	CASSGDPSETQYF
TRBV19	few	TRBJ1-5	TRBD1	TGTGCCAGTAGGTGGGGACAGGGCTCGGATCAGCCCCAGCATTTT	CASRWGQGSDQPQHF
TRBV10-2	NA	TRBJ2-1	TRBD2	TGCGCCAGCAGTCCGAATCAGGGTGCGGGGGGGTCCTACAATGAGCAGTTCTTC	CASSPNQGAGGSYNEQFF
TRBV19	NA	TRBJ2-3	TRBD2	TGTGCCAGTAGCTCAACCGGGACTAGCGGGGGGTGGGATACGCAGTATTTT	CASSSTGTSGGWDTQYF
TRBV12-5	NA	TRBJ2-1	TRBD1	TGTGCTAGTGGAAACCCAACTACCGGGACAGGGGAAAGCTCCTACAATGAGCAGTTCTTC	CASGNPTTGTGESSYNEQFF
TRBV5-1	NA	TRBJ2-7	NA	TGCGCCAGCAGCTTGGACGCGACAGTTAACTACGAGCAGTACTTC	CASSLDATVNYEQYF
TRBV10-3	NA	TRBJ1-1	NA	TGTGCCATCAGTGACTTGACCCGGGTGGGTGAAGCTTTCTTT	CAISDLTRVGEAFF
TRBV7-2	NA	TRBJ2-3	TRBD2	TGTGCCAGCAGCGAGCTAGCGGGGGCCACAGATACGCAGTATTTT	CASSELAGATDTQYF
TRBV7-2	NA	TRBJ2-5	TRBD1	TGTGCCAGCTGCCTCGGGACAGGGCAAGAGACCCAGTACTTC	CASCLGTGQETQYF
TRBV6-5	NA	TRBJ1-4	TRBD1	TGTGCCAGCAGTCTAGGACAGGCTCGGGAAAAACTGTTTTTT	CASSLGQAREKLFF
TRBV5-1	NA	TRBJ1-4	NA	TGCGCCAGCCGACAGGACAATAATGAAAAACTGTTTTTT	CASRQDNNEKLFF
TRBV2	NA	TRBJ2-1	TRBD2	TGTGCCAGCAGTCCCCAGACTAGCGGGGGGTGGTTGGAGCAGTTCTTC	CASSPQTSGGWLEQFF
TRBV6-5	NA	TRBJ1-3	TRBD1	TGTGCCAGCACCAGGGGGGCTGGAAACACCATATATTTT	CASTRGAGNTIYF
TRBV5-1	NA	TRBJ1-1	TRBD1	TGCGCCAGCAGCCAGACAGGGATGAACACTGAAGCTTTCTTT	CASSQTGMNTEAFF
TRBV14	NA	TRBJ2-3	NA	TGTGCCAGCAGGTCCGAGGGTAGCACAGATACGCAGTATTTT	CASRSEGSTDTQYF
TRBV6-1	NA	TRBJ1-2	NA	TGTGCCAGCAGTGAAGCCAACGGGGAGGATGGCTACACCTTC	CASSEANGEDGYTF
TRBV29-1	NA	TRBJ1-3	NA	TGCAGCGTCAGAGACCCGGGGGCTGGAAACACCATATATTTT	CSVRDPGAGNTIYF
TRBV2	NA	TRBJ1-2	NA	TGTGCCAGCATCTCCACAGGGAAAAGTAACTATGGCTACACCTTC	CASISTGKSNYGYTF
TRBV19	NA	TRBJ1-1	TRBD1	TGTGCCAGTAGTATTAGGACAGGGGGCACTGAAGCTTTCTTT	CASSIRTGGTEAFF
TRBV6-2/TRBV6-3	NA	TRBJ1-5	NA	TGTGCCAGCAGTTACCGGGATTATAGCAATCAGCCCCAGCATTTT	CASSYRDYSNQPQHF